Reported below is one T cell receptor beta chain. Its antigen is currently unknown. PCR employed 60 Vbeta and 13 Jbeta primers. Some clones are missing from TCRdb's copy, which holds only in-frame ones; the method was immunoSEQ multiplex PCR. This repertoire includes tens of thousands of clones. V was cut by 5 bases and J by 3 bases, with 10 bases left in between. This CDR3 is built from 13 residues. Germline V gene lookup returns CDR1 LNHNV and CDR2 YYDKDF (reference sequence). The data derive from a study of cytomegalovirus exposure and HLA in healthy donors. The study, taken as a whole, reports: Some highly shared sequence variants likely arose as a pipeline artifact.

All the people who gave samples were healthy bone marrow donors. Nominally healthy donors were sampled, though unrecorded immune exposures were likely. This sequence joins TRBV15 and TRBJ1-2; D not resolved. Material: PBMCs. The TCR comes from a male donor in good health and CMV-seropositive. CDR3 nucleotide sequence: TGTGCCACCAGCCCTAGAGAGGACTATGGCTACACCTTC. Translating gives CATSPREDYGYTF.